The rows below give T cell receptor beta chains drawn from one sample of a study of blood T cell repertoires in COVID-19. The method was immunoSEQ multiplex PCR; TCRdb's version includes in-frame clones alone and lacks a portion of them. The table includes 93,000 or so clones, almost 90% detected once. Sequenced: peripheral blood. These receptor sequences come from a human donor in a cohort sampled during active COVID-19. The CDR3 runs from the conserved cysteine through the conserved F or W. Each record gives: J gene, V gene, D gene, clone size, CDR3 protein, CDR3 DNA. The D gene is left open where the match is weak. Clone sizes are given selectively: once, few, many, or a class where the clone is expanded.

j_call: TRBJ1-1; v_call: TRBV5-1; d_call: TRBD1; clone_size: NA; cdr3_aa: CASSHDRGRTEAFF; cdr3_nt: TGCGCCAGCAGCCACGACAGGGGACGGACTGAAGCTTTCTTT
j_call: TRBJ2-3; v_call: TRBV19; d_call: TRBD2; clone_size: NA; cdr3_aa: CASSVGLAGTDTQYF; cdr3_nt: TGTGCCAGTAGTGTCGGACTAGCGGGCACAGATACGCAGTATTTT
j_call: TRBJ1-2; v_call: TRBV19; d_call: NA; clone_size: NA; cdr3_aa: CASKLTGPRGDGYTF; cdr3_nt: TGTGCCAGTAAGCTGACAGGTCCTCGAGGGGATGGCTACACCTTC
j_call: TRBJ2-1; v_call: TRBV11-3; d_call: NA; clone_size: NA; cdr3_aa: CASSSGLASYNEQFF; cdr3_nt: TGTGCCAGCAGCTCGGGACTCGCCTCCTACAATGAGCAGTTCTTC
j_call: TRBJ2-5; v_call: TRBV30; d_call: TRBD1; clone_size: NA; cdr3_aa: CAWGTAAQETQYF; cdr3_nt: TGTGCCTGGGGGACAGCTGCCCAAGAGACCCAGTACTTC
j_call: TRBJ2-7; v_call: TRBV7-2; d_call: TRBD1; clone_size: NA; cdr3_aa: CASSPRTGADEQYF; cdr3_nt: TGTGCCAGCAGCCCTAGGACAGGGGCTGACGAGCAGTACTTC
j_call: TRBJ1-2; v_call: TRBV3-1/TRBV3-2; d_call: TRBD1; clone_size: NA; cdr3_aa: CASSQALGQGARGYTF; cdr3_nt: TGTGCCAGCAGCCAAGCCCTGGGACAGGGGGCGAGGGGCTACACCTTC
j_call: TRBJ2-1; v_call: TRBV30; d_call: NA; clone_size: NA; cdr3_aa: CAWRGAGVPYNEQFF; cdr3_nt: TGTGCCTGGAGGGGAGCAGGGGTTCCCTACAATGAGCAGTTCTTC
j_call: TRBJ2-7; v_call: TRBV27; d_call: NA; clone_size: NA; cdr3_aa: CASRLRGEQYF; cdr3_nt: TGTGCCAGCAGGCTCAGGGGCGAGCAGTACTTC
j_call: TRBJ2-5; v_call: TRBV4-2; d_call: TRBD2; clone_size: NA; cdr3_aa: CASSLGTSGTQYF; cdr3_nt: TGTGCCAGCAGCCTCGGGACTAGCGGAACCCAGTACTTC
j_call: TRBJ2-7; v_call: TRBV3-1/TRBV3-2; d_call: NA; clone_size: NA; cdr3_aa: CASIKTRPYEQYF; cdr3_nt: TGTGCCAGCATCAAAACTAGGCCCTACGAGCAGTACTTC
j_call: TRBJ2-6; v_call: TRBV30; d_call: TRBD1; clone_size: NA; cdr3_aa: CAWNRGQVAGANVLTF; cdr3_nt: TGTGCCTGGAACAGGGGGCAGGTAGCTGGGGCCAACGTCCTGACTTTC
j_call: TRBJ2-1; v_call: TRBV6-2/TRBV6-3; d_call: TRBD2; clone_size: NA; cdr3_aa: CASSFPSGRPYNEQFF; cdr3_nt: TGTGCCAGCAGTTTCCCTAGCGGGAGACCCTACAATGAGCAGTTCTTC
j_call: TRBJ2-5; v_call: TRBV19; d_call: NA; clone_size: NA; cdr3_aa: CASSNSLQETQYF; cdr3_nt: TGTGCCAGTAGTAACAGTCTCCAAGAGACCCAGTACTTC
j_call: TRBJ1-2; v_call: TRBV18; d_call: NA; clone_size: NA; cdr3_aa: CASQNSQANYGYTF; cdr3_nt: TGTGCCAGCCAAAACAGCCAAGCTAACTATGGCTACACCTTC
j_call: TRBJ1-1; v_call: TRBV7-8; d_call: NA; clone_size: NA; cdr3_aa: CASTPGGYTEAFF; cdr3_nt: TGTGCCAGCACCCCCGGAGGGTACACTGAAGCTTTCTTT
j_call: TRBJ2-7; v_call: TRBV15; d_call: NA; clone_size: NA; cdr3_aa: CATSRDLQGPYEQYF; cdr3_nt: TGTGCCACCAGCAGAGACTTACAGGGACCCTACGAGCAGTACTTC
j_call: TRBJ1-2; v_call: TRBV24-1; d_call: NA; clone_size: NA; cdr3_aa: CATSDLFVVGGGKNNYGYTF; cdr3_nt: TGTGCCACCAGTGATTTGTTTGTCGTTGGCGGGGGCAAAAATAACTATGGCTACACCTTC
j_call: TRBJ1-3; v_call: TRBV27; d_call: TRBD1; clone_size: NA; cdr3_aa: CASRQQGAFGNTIYF; cdr3_nt: TGTGCCAGCAGGCAACAGGGGGCCTTTGGAAACACCATATATTTT
j_call: TRBJ2-5; v_call: TRBV7-2; d_call: NA; clone_size: NA; cdr3_aa: CASSLQRGGRETQYF; cdr3_nt: TGTGCCAGCAGCTTACAGCGTGGGGGCCGGGAGACCCAGTACTTC
j_call: TRBJ1-6; v_call: TRBV10-3; d_call: NA; clone_size: NA; cdr3_aa: CAISRGGNSPLHF; cdr3_nt: TGTGCCATCAGTAGGGGTGGTAATTCACCCCTCCACTTT
j_call: TRBJ2-1; v_call: TRBV6-5; d_call: TRBD2; clone_size: NA; cdr3_aa: CASSYSASGEEQFF; cdr3_nt: TGTGCCAGCAGTTACTCGGCTAGCGGGGAGGAGCAGTTCTTC
j_call: TRBJ1-2; v_call: TRBV19; d_call: TRBD1; clone_size: NA; cdr3_aa: CASSIGGQGYGYTF; cdr3_nt: TGTGCCAGTAGTATCGGGGGACAGGGCTATGGCTACACCTTC
j_call: TRBJ2-5; v_call: TRBV11-2; d_call: NA; clone_size: NA; cdr3_aa: CASSPGTSQETQYF; cdr3_nt: TGTGCCAGCAGCCCGGGGACATCACAAGAGACCCAGTACTTC
j_call: TRBJ2-7; v_call: TRBV30; d_call: TRBD1; clone_size: NA; cdr3_aa: CAWSVWGQGDSYEQYF; cdr3_nt: TGTGCCTGGAGTGTATGGGGACAGGGGGACTCCTACGAGCAGTACTTC
j_call: TRBJ2-5; v_call: TRBV9; d_call: TRBD2; clone_size: few; cdr3_aa: CASSVSGSRETQYF; cdr3_nt: TGTGCCAGCAGCGTTAGCGGGAGCCGGGAGACCCAGTACTTC
j_call: TRBJ1-5; v_call: TRBV7-6; d_call: TRBD1; clone_size: NA; cdr3_aa: CASSPSRGRRDQPQHF; cdr3_nt: TGTGCCAGCAGCCCATCTAGGGGGCGCCGGGATCAGCCCCAGCATTTT
j_call: TRBJ2-3; v_call: TRBV7-2; d_call: NA; clone_size: NA; cdr3_aa: CASTFTAGFTDTQYF; cdr3_nt: TGTGCCAGCACCTTTACGGCGGGATTCACAGATACGCAGTATTTT
j_call: TRBJ1-3; v_call: TRBV5-1; d_call: TRBD1; clone_size: NA; cdr3_aa: CASSLAGQGSGNTIYF; cdr3_nt: TGCGCCAGCAGCTTAGCCGGACAGGGTTCGGGAAACACCATATATTTT
j_call: TRBJ2-5; v_call: TRBV4-2; d_call: TRBD2; clone_size: NA; cdr3_aa: CASSPNSWTSGSGETQYF; cdr3_nt: TGTGCCAGCAGCCCCAACTCCTGGACTAGCGGGAGCGGGGAGACCCAGTACTTC
j_call: TRBJ2-6; v_call: TRBV30; d_call: TRBD2; clone_size: NA; cdr3_aa: CAWSRLAGESGANVLTF; cdr3_nt: TGTGCCTGGAGTCGACTAGCGGGAGAATCTGGGGCCAACGTCCTGACTTTC
j_call: TRBJ2-3; v_call: TRBV5-1; d_call: TRBD1; clone_size: NA; cdr3_aa: CASSFPPGQGVDTQYF; cdr3_nt: TGCGCCAGCAGCTTTCCACCGGGACAGGGTGTGGATACGCAGTATTTT
j_call: TRBJ1-5; v_call: TRBV28; d_call: TRBD1; clone_size: NA; cdr3_aa: CASSLGGQAVNQPQHF; cdr3_nt: TGTGCCAGCAGTTTGGGGGGACAGGCCGTTAATCAGCCCCAGCATTTT
j_call: TRBJ2-1; v_call: TRBV3-1/TRBV3-2; d_call: TRBD1; clone_size: NA; cdr3_aa: CASSQFGTGKNEQFF; cdr3_nt: TGTGCCAGCAGCCAGTTCGGGACAGGGAAAAATGAGCAGTTCTTC
j_call: TRBJ1-3; v_call: TRBV5-1; d_call: TRBD1; clone_size: NA; cdr3_aa: CASSYGTVGPNTIYF; cdr3_nt: TGCGCCAGCAGCTACGGGACAGTTGGCCCGAACACCATATATTTT
j_call: TRBJ2-3; v_call: TRBV6-5; d_call: TRBD2; clone_size: NA; cdr3_aa: CASSGRLAGMNTQYF; cdr3_nt: TGTGCCAGCAGCGGGAGGCTAGCGGGAATGAATACGCAGTATTTT
j_call: TRBJ1-2; v_call: TRBV7-2; d_call: TRBD1; clone_size: NA; cdr3_aa: CASSSTGGAYGYTF; cdr3_nt: TGTGCCAGCAGCTCGACAGGGGGTGCCTATGGCTACACCTTC
j_call: TRBJ1-4; v_call: TRBV6-5; d_call: NA; clone_size: NA; cdr3_aa: CASSSGQRENEKLFF; cdr3_nt: TGTGCCAGCAGTTCCGGACAGAGGGAAAATGAAAAACTGTTTTTT
j_call: TRBJ2-5; v_call: TRBV30; d_call: NA; clone_size: NA; cdr3_aa: CAWSDASGQETQYF; cdr3_nt: TGTGCCTGGAGTGACGCCTCGGGGCAAGAGACCCAGTACTTC
j_call: TRBJ2-1; v_call: TRBV10-1; d_call: TRBD2; clone_size: NA; cdr3_aa: CATPTASGRANEQFF; cdr3_nt: TGCGCCACCCCCACCGCTAGCGGGAGGGCCAATGAGCAGTTCTTC
j_call: TRBJ2-2; v_call: TRBV7-7; d_call: NA; clone_size: NA; cdr3_aa: CASRSGYTGELFF; cdr3_nt: TGTGCCAGCCGTTCGGGGTACACCGGGGAGCTGTTTTTT
j_call: TRBJ1-1; v_call: TRBV30; d_call: NA; clone_size: NA; cdr3_aa: CAWSIAYTGTMNTEAFF; cdr3_nt: TGTGCCTGGAGTATCGCCTACACAGGGACCATGAACACTGAAGCTTTCTTT
j_call: TRBJ1-2; v_call: TRBV6-5; d_call: TRBD1; clone_size: NA; cdr3_aa: CASMAPRGRRGYTF; cdr3_nt: TGTGCCAGCATGGCCCCCAGGGGGCGTCGTGGCTACACCTTC
j_call: TRBJ1-2; v_call: TRBV11-2; d_call: NA; clone_size: NA; cdr3_aa: CASSEVGYGYTF; cdr3_nt: TGTGCCAGCTCTGAGGTTGGCTATGGCTACACCTTC
j_call: TRBJ2-7; v_call: TRBV27; d_call: TRBD2; clone_size: NA; cdr3_aa: CASITRGGSSYEQYF; cdr3_nt: TGTGCCAGCATCACTCGGGGGGGGTCCTCCTACGAGCAGTACTTC
j_call: TRBJ1-1; v_call: TRBV7-8; d_call: NA; clone_size: NA; cdr3_aa: CASSLAANTEAFF; cdr3_nt: TGTGCCAGCAGCTTAGCAGCTAACACTGAAGCTTTCTTT
j_call: TRBJ2-7; v_call: TRBV19; d_call: TRBD1; clone_size: NA; cdr3_aa: CASTPTGTYEQYF; cdr3_nt: TGTGCCAGTACCCCGACAGGGACCTACGAGCAGTACTTC
j_call: TRBJ1-5; v_call: TRBV7-8; d_call: NA; clone_size: few; cdr3_aa: CASSLAMGGSGQPQHF; cdr3_nt: TGTGCCAGCAGCTTAGCGATGGGAGGGTCGGGGCAGCCCCAGCATTTT
j_call: TRBJ2-3; v_call: TRBV5-8; d_call: TRBD2; clone_size: NA; cdr3_aa: CASTLGQRESLDTQYF; cdr3_nt: TGTGCCAGCACCCTGGGCCAGCGGGAGTCTCTTGATACGCAGTATTTT
j_call: TRBJ1-4; v_call: TRBV21-1; d_call: NA; clone_size: NA; cdr3_aa: CASSNRKELVDEKLFF; cdr3_nt: TGTGCCAGCAGCAATAGGAAGGAGTTAGTGGATGAAAAACTGTTTTTT
j_call: TRBJ2-1; v_call: TRBV2; d_call: TRBD2; clone_size: NA; cdr3_aa: CASSRTSGVYNEQFF; cdr3_nt: TGTGCCAGCAGCAGAACTAGCGGGGTATACAATGAGCAGTTCTTC
j_call: TRBJ2-3; v_call: TRBV29-1; d_call: NA; clone_size: NA; cdr3_aa: CSVESSRSTDTQYF; cdr3_nt: TGCAGCGTTGAGTCTAGCCGGAGCACAGATACGCAGTATTTT
j_call: TRBJ2-3; v_call: TRBV13; d_call: NA; clone_size: NA; cdr3_aa: CASSLGLRGFNTDTQYF; cdr3_nt: TGTGCCAGCAGCTTAGGCCTAAGGGGGTTTAACACAGATACGCAGTATTTT